Detailed here is one TCR beta chain. Its specificity is not known. This record belongs to a study of cytomegalovirus exposure and HLA in healthy donors. Study findings and constraints: Researchers catalogued approximately 170 TCR beta chains as cytomegalovirus-associated. The CMV antigen specificity of a few CMV-associated chains was confirmed through in vitro analysis.

Only in-frame clones appear in the TCRdb table, and some are missing; sequencing was by immunoSEQ multiplex PCR. The table includes more than 250,000 clones, more than 80% detected once. The CDR3 runs 14 residues. Input material: PBMCs. This rearrangement joins TRBV21-1 to TRBJ1-5. TRBV21-1 has pseudogene status. The source of this sequence is a woman younger than 35 in good health and CMV-seronegative. CDR3 in DNA: TGTGCCAGCAGCAAAGGTCGGGGAAATCAGCCCCAGCATTTT. This sequence encodes CASSKGRGNQPQHF.